One and the same sample provided the 5 T cell receptor beta chains below, sequenced in a study of vaccination effects on CD4 cells after COVID-19. The table came from immunoSEQ multiplex PCR; TCRdb's copy has only in-frame clones and leaves some out. The data contain tens of thousands of clones, 76% of them singletons. Their antigen targets remain unknown. Pools of viral peptides were used by the ViraFEST assay to expand antigen-specific CD4+ T cells ahead of sequencing. Following culture for roughly 10 days, CD4+ T cells were isolated. A positive SARS-CoV-2 PCR test fell between March and December 2020. The material was CD4+ T cells from PBMCs cultured with HIV peptides, obtained before COVID-19 vaccination. Subset here: HIV-1 Nef peptide pool negative control/reference culture. These receptors came from a human donor who had a prior SARS-CoV-2 infection.

Remarks on this clone: Other nucleotide sequences in the sample specify the same CDR3. The rearrangement uses TRBV5-1 and TRBJ1-2; unclear D gene. The V gene's germline CDR1 is SGHRS and CDR2 YFSETQ. The CDR3 is 14 residues long. V dropped 2 bases and J dropped 4 bases, with 12 bases sitting between them. The CDR3 DNA reads TGCGCCAGCAGCTTTGGGGTCGGACCCTATGGCTACACCTTC. It translates to CASSFGVGPYGYTF.

This clone was seen only once. The genes are TRBV7-9 and TRBJ1-2; D is unresolved. This CDR3 spans 12 amino acids. Trimming took 5 bases from V and 6 from J, leaving 10 bases between them. Germline V lookup: CDR1 SEHNR, CDR2 FQNEAQ (reference sequence). The CDR3 region is CASSPYKDGYTF. CDR3 coding DNA: TGTGCCAGCAGCCCCTACAAGGATGGCTACACCTTC.

This chain joins TRBV5-1 and TRBJ2-5; TRBD2 agrees at 11 bases. The germline V gene encodes CDR1 SGHRS and CDR2 YFSETQ. The V segment lost 4 bases and the J segment 5 bases; nucleotides outside the gene matches: 7. The CDR3 runs 15 residues. The CDR3 region is CASSPKTSGMETQYF. In DNA form, the CDR3 reads TGCGCCAGCAGCCCCAAGACTAGCGGGATGGAGACCCAGTACTTC.

V usage is TRBV9 and J usage is TRBJ2-5, with D possibly TRBD2 on 6 matching bases. From germline, CDR1 is SGDLS and CDR2 YYNGEE. CDR3 length: 14 residues. V dropped 4 bases and J dropped 4 bases, with 14 bases sitting between them. The CDR3 protein is CASSPRLVGETQYF. CDR3 nucleotide sequence: TGTGCCAGCAGCCCCCGACTAGTTGGAGAGACCCAGTACTTC.

The chain recombines TRBV4-3 with TRBJ2-6; tentatively, D is TRBD1 (6 bases). This CDR3 has 17 amino acids. Trimming pared 0 bases from V and 3 bases from J, leaving 12 bases between. CDR1 LGHNA and CDR2 YSLEER come from the germline V gene. In nucleotides, the CDR3 is TGCGCCAGCAGCCAAGAATATGGGGGCAGTGGGGCCAACGTCCTGACTTTC. Translating gives CASSQEYGGSGANVLTF.